One sample yielded the 15 T cell receptor beta chains listed below, sequenced in a study of blood T cell repertoires in COVID-19. TCRdb's copy holds only in-frame clones and misses some; the assay was immunoSEQ multiplex PCR. The table lists about 120,000 clones, over 65% of them singletons. The sequenced material came from peripheral blood. The receptors come from a man aged 55 to 70 with acute or convalescent COVID-19.

This clone was observed a few times. V and J are TRBV6-4 and TRBJ2-1; D may be TRBD2 (5 bases). CDR1 is MRHNA and CDR2 is SNTAGT in the germline V gene. CDR3 length: 13 residues. V was clipped by 5 bases and J by 5 bases, with 10 bases between them. CDR3 nucleotides: TGTGCCAGCAGTAGTGGGAGCAACAATGAGCAGTTCTTC. Protein sequence: CASSSGSNNEQFF.

The chain uses TRBV5-4 and TRBJ2-3, with 11 bases that match TRBD2. Germline V lookup: CDR1 SGHNT, CDR2 YYREEE (reference sequence). The CDR3 sequence is 13 residues long. The J segment lost 5 bases and the V segment lost 4 bases, leaving 0 bases of the junction unmatched. CDR3 DNA sequence: TGTGCCAGCAGCCTAGCGGGAGGAGATACGCAGTATTTT. This sequence encodes CASSLAGGDTQYF.

This rearrangement joins TRBV29-1 to TRBJ2-7; TRBD1 aligns across 7 bases. The germline gives CDR1 SQVTM, CDR2 ANQGSEA. This CDR3 comprises 12 residues. V dropped 7 bases and J dropped 3; count of bases not matched to a gene: 6. CDR3 coding DNA: TGCAGCGCCCGGGACAGTAACTACGAGCAGTACTTC. It specifies CSARDSNYEQYF.

This clone is a singleton in its sample. The rearrangement joins TRBV5-1 to TRBJ2-5, with D tentatively TRBD2 (6 bases). V lost 4 bases to trimming and J lost 1 base, with 11 bases between them. The length of the CDR3 is 14 residues. Germline V gene data show CDR1 as SGHRS and CDR2 as YFSETQ. CDR3 sequence (DNA): TGCGCCAGCAGCCCGGGGACTCTCCAAGAGACCCAGTACTTC. Translating it yields CASSPGTLQETQYF. The entire variable domain, with the rest obtained from reference TRBV5-1 and TRBJ2-5, is as follows: KAGVTQTPRYLIKTRGQQVTLSCSPISGHRSVSWYQQTPGQGLQFLFEYFSETQRNKGNFPGRFSGRQFSNSRSEMNVSTLELGDSALYLCASSPGTLQETQYFGPGTRLLVL.

This chain links TRBV18 with TRBJ2-3; 7 nucleotides match TRBD1. After removal of 2 bases from V and 1 base from J, the junction contained 3 bases not matched to a gene. There are 15 residues in the CDR3. Germline CDR1 KGHSH, CDR2 LQKENI. CDR3 DNA: TGTGCCAGCTCACCAATGGGACAGCGCACAGATACGCAGTATTTT. This codes for CASSPMGQRTDTQYF. Using reference TRBV18 and TRBJ2-3 for the parts outside the CDR3, the full variable domain is NAGVMQNPRHLVRRRGQEARLRCSPMKGHSHVYWYRQLPEEGLKFMVYLQKENIIDESGMPKERFSAEFPKEGPSILRIQQVVRGDSAAYFCASSPMGQRTDTQYFGPGTRLTVL.

The chain carries TRBV10-1 and TRBJ2-6, with no clear D. Germline V gives CDR1 WNHNN, CDR2 SYGVQD (reference sequence). The V end was cut by 4 bases, the J end by 0 bases, with 7 bases between. The length of the CDR3 is 15 residues. DNA for the CDR3: TGCGCCAGCAGTGTAATTCGCTCTGGGGCCAACGTCCTGACTTTC. Protein: CASSVIRSGANVLTF.

This chain connects TRBV3-1 (or the pseudogene TRBV3-2) to TRBJ2-3; a weak D match, TRBD1 (6 bases). The CDR3 totals 13 residues. Germline V CDR1 and CDR2: LGHDT, YNNKEL (reference sequence). V gave up 3 bases and J gave up 6 bases, with 10 bases separating them. CDR3 nucleotide sequence: TGTGCCAGCAGCCAGAACAGGGCCGATACGCAGTATTTT. Residues: CASSQNRADTQYF.

The chain combines TRBV7-3 with TRBJ2-2; D is perhaps TRBD2 (6 bases). Looked up from germline, CDR1 is SGHTA and CDR2 is FQGTGA. This CDR3 comprises 13 residues. The V end was cut by 8 bases, the J end by 11 bases, with 18 bases between. This CDR3 is CASASGGARELFF. The CDR3 nucleotides are TGTGCCAGCGCCTCGGGCGGGGCGCGTGAGCTGTTTTTT.

CDR3 DNA sequence: TGTGCCACTAACAGGAGCTCCTACGAGCAGTACTTC. Its translation is CATNRSSYEQYF. The V gene is TRBV24-1, the J gene TRBJ2-7, with D possibly matching TRBD1 (5 bases). The CDR3 spans 12 residues. Trimming removed 10 bases at V and 0 bases at J, with 9 bases between. Germline V lookup: CDR1 KGHDR, CDR2 SFDVKD.

The J gene is TRBJ2-5, the V gene TRBV19; TRBD1 agrees at 10 bases. Germline CDR1 reads LNHDA; CDR2 reads SQIVND (reference sequence). The CDR3 extends over 16 amino acids. The V gene end was trimmed by 5 bases and the J gene end by 5 bases; junction bases not matched to a gene: 11. As DNA, the CDR3 is TGTGCCAGTAGTTCCCAGGCCGGGACAGGGGATGAGACCCAGTACTTC. It yields the protein CASSSQAGTGDETQYF. Variable domain in full (rest from reference TRBV19 and TRBJ2-5): DGGITQSPKYLFRKEGQNVTLSCEQNLNHDAMYWYRQDPGQGLRLIYYSQIVNDFQKGDIAEGYSVSREKKESFPLTVTSAQKNPTAFYLCASSSQAGTGDETQYFGPGTRLLVL.

CDR3 residues: CASSEAGDATEAFF. The CDR3 DNA sequence: TGTGCCAGCAGTGAGGCAGGGGACGCCACTGAAGCTTTCTTT. The chain combines TRBV6-1 with TRBJ1-1; D is perhaps TRBD1 (6 bases). The germline CDR1 and CDR2 sequences are MNHNS and SASEGT. The CDR3 covers 14 residues. Deletions cut 3 bases from V and 4 bases from J, with 12 bases between.

The chain couples TRBV10-3 to TRBJ1-1; 8 bases line up with TRBD1. This CDR3 spans 14 amino acids. The J segment lost 5 bases and the V segment lost 11 bases, leaving 13 bases of the junction unmatched. Germline V gene lookup returns CDR1 ENHRY and CDR2 SYGVKD. Here the CDR3 DNA reads TGTGCCTCCTCAGGCCAAACAGGGGGGACTGAAGCTTTCTTT. Its protein is CASSGQTGGTEAFF.

The rearrangement links TRBV6-2 or TRBV6-3 to TRBJ1-5; 9 positions agree with TRBD1. J was trimmed by 4 bases and V by 5 bases; bases with no gene match: 3. Germline V gives CDR1 MNHEY, CDR2 SVGEGT. The CDR3 contains 14 residues. CDR3 in DNA: TGTGCCAGCAGTCGTGGGACAGGGAATCAGCCCCAGCATTTT. Protein sequence: CASSRGTGNQPQHF.

This clone was detected only a few times. The gene calls are TRBV11-3 and TRBJ1-4, with D maybe TRBD1 (6 bases). CDR1 is SGHNT, CDR2 YENEEA, per germline. The V end was cut by 1 base, the J end by 1 base, with 7 bases between. The CDR3 sequence is 15 residues long. Here the CDR3 DNA reads TGTGCCAGCAGCTTAGGAGGGGGAACTAATGAAAAACTGTTTTTT. Protein: CASSLGGGTNEKLFF.

This chain joins TRBV27 and TRBJ2-5, with 11 positions matching TRBD2. CDR1 MNHEY and CDR2 SMNVEV come from the germline V gene (reference sequence). This CDR3 contains 18 residues. J lost 3 bases, V lost 6 bases, and 15 bases had no gene match. The CDR3 coding sequence is TGTGCCAGCAGCCCCTTAGCGGGAGGGCCTGATAGAAAAGAGACCCAGTACTTC. Its protein is CASSPLAGGPDRKETQYF.